The 19 T cell receptor beta chains in this list originate from one sample, sequenced in a study of blood T cell repertoires in COVID-19. Sequencing used immunoSEQ multiplex PCR; TCRdb keeps in-frame clones, though not all of them. There are tens of thousands of clones in the sample; about 76% occur only once, and more than 20% lies in the top ten. The specimen sequenced was peripheral blood. All receptors derive from a man aged 50-60 years with active or convalescent COVID-19.

CDR3 loop: CASRRQGGDTEAFF. Written as DNA, the CDR3 is TGTGCCAGCAGGAGGCAGGGAGGCGACACTGAAGCTTTCTTT. The chain uses TRBV2 and TRBJ1-1; D might be TRBD1 (5 bases). The CDR3 consists of 14 residues. CDR1 and CDR2 (germline): SNHLY, FYNNEI. V was clipped by 6 bases and J by 3 bases, with 14 bases between them.

This chain connects TRBV7-9 to TRBJ1-1, with a possible D match to TRBD1 (6 bases). Deletions cut 5 bases from V and 0 bases from J, with 25 bases between. This CDR3 has 19 amino acids. The germline V gene encodes CDR1 SEHNR and CDR2 FQNEAQ (reference sequence). The CDR3 DNA is TGTGCCAGCAGCGCCACGGCAGGGGCCAGCTTCGGCTTGAACACTGAAGCTTTCTTT. It yields the protein CASSATAGASFGLNTEAFF. Combining the CDR3 with reference TRBV7-9 and TRBJ1-1 gives the whole variable domain DTGVSQNPRHKITKRGQNVTFRCDPISEHNRLYWYRQTLGQGPEFLTYFQNEAQLEKSRLLSDRFSAERPKGSFSTLEIQRTEQGDSAMYLCASSATAGASFGLNTEAFFGQGTRLTVV.

The V gene is TRBV5-1, the J gene TRBJ2-7, with a possible D match to TRBD2 (6 bases). Germline V CDR1 and CDR2: SGHRS, YFSETQ. The germline V and J ends were trimmed by 7 bases and 6 bases, with 23 bases remaining between them. The CDR3 contains 15 residues. The CDR3 sequence: CASGVEGPDLGEQYF. The CDR3 DNA sequence: TGCGCCAGCGGGGTGGAGGGGCCTGACCTCGGCGAGCAGTACTTC.

The CDR3 bases are TGTGCCAGCAGCCCGGGGGGTTGGGATCAGCCCCAGCATTTT. Its protein is CASSPGGWDQPQHF. The chain links TRBV7-9 to TRBJ1-5, with D perhaps TRBD1 (5 bases). The germline gives CDR1 SEHNR, CDR2 FQNEAQ (reference sequence). CDR3 length equals 14 residues. V lost 5 bases and J lost 5, with 13 bases in between.

This clone has a single count. The chain couples TRBV11-3 to TRBJ2-1; possibly TRBD2 for D (5 bases). The CDR3 is 14 amino acids. Germline assignment: CDR1 SGHNT and CDR2 YENEEA. Trimming removed 5 bases at V and 8 bases at J, with 16 bases between. For the CDR3, the DNA is TGTGCCAGCAGCATCACTAGTTTGGGCGATGAGCAGTTCTTC. Translated: CASSITSLGDEQFF.

This clone showed up many times. J is TRBJ1-5 and V is TRBV29-1; D is ambiguous. The CDR3 is 12 amino acids. V lost 8 bases, J lost 5 bases, and 13 bases lay in between. Germline V CDR1 and CDR2: SQVTM, ANQGSEA. DNA for the CDR3: TGCAGCTACCGAGACGGGGATCAGCCCCAGCATTTT. Encoded protein: CSYRDGDQPQHF.

This chain connects TRBV7-8 to TRBJ2-2, with 7 bases lining up with TRBD1. J lost 5 bases, V lost 5 bases, and 8 bases had no gene match. Per germline, CDR1 SGHVS and CDR2 FQNEAQ. The CDR3 is made up of 15 amino acids. The CDR3 spells CASSQYRGPTGELFF. The CDR3 DNA sequence: TGTGCCAGCAGCCAATACAGGGGCCCAACCGGGGAGCTGTTTTTT.

The rearrangement uses TRBV12-3 or TRBV12-4 and TRBJ2-2, with D possibly TRBD1 on 6 matching bases. CDR3 length: 13 amino acids. The V end lost 6 bases, the J end lost 9 bases, and 14 bases lay between the germline ends. As DNA, the CDR3 is TGTGCCAGCAGCGCAGGGGAGTGGAGGGAGCTGTTTTTT. Its protein product is CASSAGEWRELFF.

This clone was seen only a few times. V gene TRBV28 combines with J gene TRBJ1-1; 11 bases are a match to TRBD1. The germline V gene has CDR1 MDHEN and CDR2 SYDVKM. CDR3 size: 14 residues. With 8 bases clipped from V and 9 bases from J, the junction kept 11 bases outside the gene matches. This CDR3 is CASGSRDRGFKAFF. The CDR3 DNA reads TGTGCCAGCGGCTCCCGGGACAGGGGGTTTAAAGCTTTCTTT.

The genes are TRBV30 and TRBJ2-5, with 8 bases that match TRBD1. This CDR3 spans 14 amino acids. Germline CDR1 reads GTSNPN; CDR2 reads SVGIG (reference sequence). The V gene end was trimmed by 4 bases and the J gene end by 2 bases; junction bases not matched to a gene: 6. CDR3 nucleotides: TGTGCCTGGAAAGGCTACAGGGGGCAAGAGACCCAGTACTTC. Its translation: CAWKGYRGQETQYF.

This clone was recorded a few times. V and J are TRBV5-1 and TRBJ2-1; 9 bases agree with TRBD2. The ends lost 2 bases at V and 7 bases at J; junction bases unmatched: 4. Germline loops: CDR1 SGHRS, CDR2 YFSETQ. This CDR3 region has 14 residues. CDR3: CASSFDSGSNEQFF. CDR3 nucleotides: TGCGCCAGCAGCTTTGATAGCGGGAGTAATGAGCAGTTCTTC.

This chain uses TRBV9 with TRBJ1-1; unclear D gene. The CDR3 spans 13 residues. CDR1 and CDR2 from the germline V gene are SGDLS and YYNGEE. Trimming shortened V by 4 bases and J by 4 bases, and 11 bases separated the two germline ends. The CDR3 loop reads CASSTSSVTEAFF. As DNA, the CDR3 is TGTGCCAGCAGCACGAGCAGCGTCACTGAAGCTTTCTTT.

The rearrangement uses TRBV18 and TRBJ1-5; 10 bases line up with TRBD1. This CDR3 has 16 amino acids. Germline V gene data show CDR1 as KGHSH and CDR2 as LQKENI. Trimming removed 5 bases from V and 1 base from J; junction bases left unmatched: 5. CDR3: CASSNDRGRSNQPQHF. Here the CDR3 DNA reads TGTGCCAGCTCAAATGACAGGGGGCGCAGCAATCAGCCCCAGCATTTT.

The gene calls are TRBV5-4 and TRBJ2-1; D remains ambiguous. Trimming cost V 1 base and J 7 bases, with 9 bases left between them. In germline, CDR1 is SGHNT, CDR2 YYREEE (reference sequence). The CDR3 loop spans 13 amino acids. CDR3 sequence: CASSLQFPNEQFF. CDR3 nucleotides: TGTGCCAGCAGCTTGCAGTTTCCTAATGAGCAGTTCTTC.

This clone has only a few counts. The CDR3 DNA reads as TGTGCCAGCAGCAAACTTCCCTGCCCTAGCGCCGAAGCCTACGAGCAGTACTTC. Translated, it gives CASSKLPCPSAEAYEQYF. The rearrangement links TRBV21-1 to TRBJ2-7; TRBD2, as called in the table, went unchecked against the DNA. TRBV21-1 is assigned pseudogene status. The CDR3 sequence is 18 residues long.

This rearrangement joins TRBV12-5 to TRBJ2-5, with 11 bases matching TRBD2. The CDR3 is 16 residues long. The ends lost 0 bases at V and 5 bases at J; junction bases unmatched: 5. CDR1 is LGHNT and CDR2 is FRNRAP in the germline V gene. The CDR3 DNA follows: TGTGCTAGTGGTTTGGTCCCTAGCGGGGGGTTGGAGACCCAGTACTTC. It specifies CASGLVPSGGLETQYF.

The rearrangement uses TRBV12-5 and TRBJ1-3; a possible D gene is TRBD1 (5 bases). V was shortened by 4 bases and J by 0 bases, with 16 bases between the two germline ends. This CDR3 spans 17 amino acids. The germline V gene encodes CDR1 LGHNT and CDR2 FRNRAP. In DNA, the CDR3 is TGTGCTAGTGGTTGGGGGGATCTGGTGGGCTCTGGAAACACCATATATTTT. Translation gives CASGWGDLVGSGNTIYF.

The chain links TRBV18 to TRBJ2-5, with 8 positions matching TRBD2. Germline loops: CDR1 KGHSH, CDR2 LQKENI. Trimming took 2 bases from V and 5 from J; bases not matched to a gene: 7. CDR3 length: 15 amino acids. The CDR3 spells CASSPYSSGSETQYF. Written as DNA, the CDR3 is TGTGCCAGCTCACCATATTCCAGCGGGAGTGAGACCCAGTACTTC. Full variable domain (outside the CDR3, taken from reference TRBV18 and TRBJ2-5): NAGVMQNPRHLVRRRGQEARLRCSPMKGHSHVYWYRQLPEEGLKFMVYLQKENIIDESGMPKERFSAEFPKEGPSILRIQQVVRGDSAAYFCASSPYSSGSETQYFGPGTRLLVL.

The chain combines TRBV15 with TRBJ2-1, with 9 positions matching TRBD1. CDR1 LNHNV and CDR2 YYDKDF come from the germline V gene (reference sequence). The V gene end was trimmed by 1 base and the J gene end by 2 bases; junction bases not matched to a gene: 0. This CDR3 region has 15 residues. CDR3 protein: CATSRGTGAYNEQFF. The CDR3, as DNA: TGTGCCACCAGCAGAGGGACAGGGGCCTACAATGAGCAGTTCTTC.